This TCR beta chain was sequenced in a study of blood T cell repertoires in COVID-19. Across the study: Nucleic acid was either cDNA or gDNA, and it came from T cells, B-cell-depleted T cells, or PBMCs.

This CDR3 has 16 amino acids. V lost 0 bases and J 4 bases, leaving 13 bases between the germline ends. Germline CDR1 and CDR2: SGHDT and YYEEEE. Here immunoSEQ multiplex PCR was the method, and the copy in TCRdb shows in-frame clones only, minus some. The profile shows 84,000 or so clones, 70% to 90% of them singletons. Sample: peripheral blood. The chain couples TRBV5-6 to TRBJ2-2; D remains ambiguous. This receptor was obtained from a man at least 80 years old with active or convalescent COVID-19. The CDR3 loop reads CASSLGQKVSTGELFF. Written as DNA, the CDR3 is TGTGCCAGCAGCTTGGGTCAGAAAGTTTCCACCGGGGAGCTGTTTTTT.